The 13 T cell receptor beta chains presented below share a single source sample, sequenced in a study of cytomegalovirus exposure and HLA in healthy donors. Primers included in the PCR were 60 Vbeta and 13 Jbeta primers. Sequenced by immunoSEQ multiplex PCR; TCRdb stores in-frame clones only, minus some. The repertoire holds roughly 93,000 clones, around two thirds seen once, with about 2% in the top ten. The source material was PBMCs. Source of these receptors: a male donor in good health and CMV-seronegative.

CDR3 DNA sequence: TGTGCCAGCAGCTCTCCCGGGACTAGCGGGAGTGGGGAGCAGTACTTC. Translated, it gives CASSSPGTSGSGEQYF. The V and J genes are TRBV4-2 and TRBJ2-7; 14 nucleotides align to TRBD2. The CDR3 is 16 residues long. Germline CDR1 reads LGHNA; CDR2 reads YNFKEQ. The junction had 10 bases not matched to a gene; V was cut back by 5 bases and J by 7 bases.

DNA of the CDR3: TGTGCCAGCAGCCAGGTCGGGGGTCTCCTCGGAGGGGCCAACGTCCTGACTTTC. It specifies CASSQVGGLLGGANVLTF. The V gene is TRBV4-2, the J gene TRBJ2-6; possibly TRBD2 for D (6 bases). The CDR3 contains 18 residues. Germline CDR1 LGHNA, CDR2 YNFKEQ. The V and J ends lost 3 bases and 4 bases respectively, with 19 bases between them.

The rearrangement uses TRBV7-8 and TRBJ2-7; 11 bases are a match to TRBD2. CDR1 and CDR2 (germline): SGHVS, FQNEAQ. CDR3 length: 16 amino acids. Losses at the gene ends were 4 bases for V and 4 bases for J; bases not matched to a gene: 9. CDR3 nucleotides: TGTGCCAGCAGCTCCGGAACCGGGACTAGCGGTTACGAGCAGTACTTC. Translated: CASSSGTGTSGYEQYF.

CDR3: CASSPGGGRAYEQYF. In DNA, the CDR3 is TGTGCCAGCAGTCCGGGGGGAGGGAGGGCCTACGAGCAGTACTTC. J is TRBJ2-7 and V is TRBV9; 7 bases are a match to TRBD2. V trimming: 5 bases; J trimming: 2 bases; junction bases outside the gene matches: 10. The length of the CDR3 is 15 residues. Germline V gene lookup returns CDR1 SGDLS and CDR2 YYNGEE.

The chain combines TRBV28 with TRBJ2-7, with D possibly being TRBD1 (6 bases). Trimming cost V 3 bases and J 2 bases, with 14 bases left between them. The CDR3 covers 15 residues. Germline assignment: CDR1 MDHEN and CDR2 SYDVKM. CDR3 DNA sequence: TGTGCCAGCAGTTTGGGGGCAGGCGAAACCTACGAGCAGTACTTC. Protein sequence: CASSLGAGETYEQYF.

This clone was observed a single time. The rearrangement uses TRBV5-6 and TRBJ1-2; 9 bases agree with TRBD1. CDR1 is SGHDT and CDR2 is YYEEEE in the germline V gene. The CDR3 has 19 residues. Trimming cost V 4 bases and J 7 bases; bases outside gene matches: 23. DNA for the CDR3: TGTGCCAGCAGCCCGTTCGGGTACAGGGGGCTTATGCACTCCTTTGGCTACACCTTC. Translating gives CASSPFGYRGLMHSFGYTF. The variable domain in full, with the rest retrieved from reference TRBV5-6 and TRBJ1-2, is DAGVTQSPTHLIKTRGQQVTLRCSPKSGHDTVSWYQQALGQGPQFIFQYYEEEERQRGNFPDRFSGHQFPNYSSELNVNALLLGDSALYLCASSPFGYRGLMHSFGYTFGSGTRLTVV.

This chain uses TRBV6-5 with TRBJ1-1; D is unclear. V lost 0 bases and J 6 bases, leaving 8 bases between the germline ends. CDR3 length equals 13 residues. CDR1 is MNHEY, CDR2 SVGAGI, per germline. CDR3 protein: CASSYSAGAEAFF. The CDR3 DNA follows: TGTGCCAGCAGTTACTCGGCGGGAGCTGAAGCTTTCTTT.

This clone was recorded a few times. The V call is TRBV10-3, the J call TRBJ2-7; 9 bases map to TRBD2. The trim removed 2 bases at V and 2 bases at J, leaving 10 bases unmatched. From germline, CDR1 is ENHRY and CDR2 SYGVKD. The CDR3 covers 17 residues. CDR3 region: CAISEVVAGDLTYEQYF. CDR3 in DNA: TGTGCCATCAGTGAGGTGGTAGCGGGAGACCTCACCTACGAGCAGTACTTC.

This clone appeared once. V is TRBV30 and J is TRBJ2-7, with D perhaps matching TRBD2 (6 bases). Germline CDR1 and CDR2: GTSNPN and SVGIG (reference sequence). V was trimmed by 3 bases and J by 3 bases, leaving 15 bases between them. This CDR3 has 14 amino acids. CDR3 amino acids: CAWSEAGLLYEQYF. The DNA for the CDR3 is TGTGCCTGGAGCGAGGCAGGACTACTCTACGAGCAGTACTTC.

The chain couples TRBV30 to TRBJ2-5; TRBD1 matches at 11 bases. The J call could be wrong; TRBJ2-7 is a better fit for the DNA end. The CDR3 runs 14 residues. Looked up from germline, CDR1 is GTSNPN and CDR2 is SVGIG (reference sequence). CDR3 protein: CAWERGQGGFEQYF. The CDR3 DNA follows: TGTGCCTGGGAGAGGGGACAGGGGGGATTCGAGCAGTACTTC.

The chain recombines TRBV4-2 with TRBJ2-5, with 8 bases lining up with TRBD2. The J call may be faulty, since TRBJ2-7 better matches the DNA end. This CDR3 contains 15 residues. The germline gives CDR1 LGHNA, CDR2 YNFKEQ. The CDR3 DNA reads as TGTGCCAGCAGCCAGGTATCGGGAGGGCCGAACGAGCAGTACTTC. Its translation: CASSQVSGGPNEQYF.

This sequence joins TRBV21-1 and TRBJ2-7; the table's D call, TRBD1, was not checked against the DNA. TRBV21-1 is deemed a pseudogene. There are 14 residues in the CDR3. The chain's CDR3 is CASSKVGQDYEQYF. CDR3 sequence (DNA): TGTGCCAGCAGCAAAGTTGGACAGGACTACGAGCAGTACTTC.

V is TRBV29-1 and J is TRBJ1-2, with TRBD1 matching over 9 bases. Germline loops: CDR1 SQVTM, CDR2 ANQGSEA. The CDR3 loop spans 12 amino acids. V dropped 7 bases and J dropped 4; count of bases not matched to a gene: 4. CDR3 sequence reads: CSAEDRGYGYTF. The CDR3 region has the DNA TGCAGCGCCGAGGACAGGGGCTATGGCTACACCTTC.